These 7 T cell receptor beta chains were sequenced from one sample in a study of cytomegalovirus exposure and HLA in healthy donors. The study ran its PCR with 60 Vbeta and 13 Jbeta primers. Libraries were prepared by immunoSEQ multiplex PCR; TCRdb keeps only in-frame clonotypes and omits some of them. Among around 200,000 clones listed, 75% to 90% were seen once. Material: PBMCs. These receptors all stem from a woman in her twenties or thirties in good health and CMV-seronegative.

This clone was counted only a few times. The rearrangement joins TRBV10-3 to TRBJ1-2, with TRBD1 identical over 8 bases. This CDR3 contains 14 residues. Per the germline V gene, CDR1 is ENHRY and CDR2 is SYGVKD. V was clipped by 6 bases and J by 6 bases; unmatched bases: 9. CDR3 coding DNA: TGTGCCATCAGCCCGGGACAGGCCCTCCATGGCTACACCTTC. It yields the protein CAISPGQALHGYTF.

The chain combines TRBV6-6 with TRBJ1-2; D may be TRBD1 (6 bases). There are 15 residues in the CDR3. CDR1 is MNHNY, CDR2 SVGAGI, per germline (reference sequence). The V end lost 5 bases, the J end lost 7 bases, and 20 bases lay between the germline ends. The CDR3 nucleotides are TGTGCCAGCAGTCCCTTCCCGGCAGGGGCGGCTGGCTACACCTTC. Translating it yields CASSPFPAGAAGYTF.

The CDR3 bases are TGTGCCAGCAGCCGACAGGTAGCCAAAAACATTCAGTACTTC. As protein: CASSRQVAKNIQYF. The genes are TRBV6-1 and TRBJ2-4; D might be TRBD1 (6 bases). Looked up from germline, CDR1 is MNHNS and CDR2 is SASEGT. CDR3 length: 14 residues. V was clipped by 6 bases and J by 0 bases, with 9 bases between them.

V is TRBV9 and J is TRBJ2-5; TRBD2 agrees at 8 bases. Per germline, CDR1 SGDLS and CDR2 YYNGEE. The CDR3 runs 15 residues. V lost 2 bases to trimming and J lost 2 bases; unmatched junction nucleotides: 5. In DNA form, the CDR3 reads TGTGCCAGCAGCGTTACTAGCGGTGGGCAAGAGACCCAGTACTTC. It codes for CASSVTSGGQETQYF.

The chain carries TRBV2 and TRBJ2-1, with TRBD2 as a possible D gene (6 bases). CDR3 size: 15 residues. The V gene lost 7 bases and the J gene lost 0 bases, with 13 bases spanning the gap. Germline loops: CDR1 SNHLY, CDR2 FYNNEI. CDR3: CASIEGTSSYNEQFF. The CDR3 DNA is TGTGCCAGCATAGAGGGGACTTCCTCCTACAATGAGCAGTTCTTC.

This clone was detected once. This CDR3 is also generated by other DNA sequences in the sample. The chain uses TRBV18 and TRBJ2-7; D might be TRBD1 (6 bases). Per the germline V gene, CDR1 is KGHSH and CDR2 is LQKENI. The CDR3 covers 14 residues. V lost 3 bases to trimming and J lost 0 bases, with 9 bases between them. CDR3 nucleotide sequence: TGTGCCAGCTCACCCGACAGGTCCTCCTACGAGCAGTACTTC. Its translation is CASSPDRSSYEQYF.

CDR3 bases: TGTGCCAGCAGCGTAGCTACGGCGGGGGGTACCCAGTACTTC. Protein: CASSVATAGGTQYF. The V gene is TRBV9, the J gene TRBJ2-5, with 8 bases fitting TRBD2. This CDR3 has 14 residues. Germline V gene data show CDR1 as SGDLS and CDR2 as YYNGEE. J was trimmed by 8 bases and V by 0 bases; bases with no gene match: 6.